Listed below are T cell receptor beta chains from one sample, sequenced in a study of cytomegalovirus exposure and HLA in healthy donors. Measured with immunoSEQ multiplex PCR; TCRdb has only the in-frame clones, and not every one. The sample carries tens of thousands of clones, 82% recorded once. The specimen sequenced was PBMCs. These TCRs come from a man aged 25-45 years in good health and CMV-seropositive. Both conserved end residues are trimmed from each CDR3.

v_call: TRBV6-4; j_call: TRBJ1-5; cdr3_aa: ASSEGQSQPQH
v_call: TRBV18; j_call: TRBJ1-1; cdr3_aa: ASSPLGSQNTEAF
v_call: TRBV2; j_call: TRBJ2-2; cdr3_aa: ASRIRQGGTGELF
v_call: TRBV6-1; j_call: TRBJ1-4; cdr3_aa: ASSELGGLSNEKLF
v_call: TRBV7-7; j_call: TRBJ2-1; cdr3_aa: ASSLEAGEYNEQF
v_call: TRBV10-3; j_call: TRBJ1-1; cdr3_aa: AIQERADGEAF
v_call: TRBV18; j_call: TRBJ2-2; cdr3_aa: ASSSGGGTGELF
v_call: TRBV6-5; j_call: TRBJ2-2; cdr3_aa: ASSYSEGRGELF
v_call: TRBV19; j_call: TRBJ1-5; cdr3_aa: ASSIQGAVSNQPQH
v_call: TRBV5-4; j_call: TRBJ2-4; cdr3_aa: ASARDGGLTKNIQY
v_call: TRBV7-9; j_call: TRBJ2-1; cdr3_aa: ASSLVPNEQF
v_call: TRBV7-6; j_call: TRBJ2-5; cdr3_aa: ASSLRGGAGQPQETQY
v_call: TRBV27; j_call: TRBJ2-7; cdr3_aa: ASSFGGSYEQY
v_call: TRBV5-1; j_call: TRBJ1-6; cdr3_aa: ASSLLTGNNGSPLH
v_call: TRBV11-2; j_call: TRBJ1-2; cdr3_aa: ASTSGSSRDGYT
v_call: TRBV6-5; j_call: .; cdr3_aa: ASGLVGPYEQY
v_call: TRBV25-1; j_call: TRBJ2-5; cdr3_aa: ASSESAGKETQY
v_call: TRBV29-1; j_call: TRBJ2-2; cdr3_aa: SVGTTNTGELF
v_call: TRBV15; j_call: TRBJ1-6; cdr3_aa: ATSRVGQANSPLH
v_call: TRBV27; j_call: TRBJ2-1; cdr3_aa: ATSGIDNEQF
v_call: TRBV5-8; j_call: TRBJ1-5; cdr3_aa: ASSGRDSQPQH
v_call: TRBV28; j_call: TRBJ1-4; cdr3_aa: ASSRTEMWKLF
v_call: TRBV10-3; j_call: TRBJ2-6; cdr3_aa: AISGAGSSSGANVLT
v_call: TRBV29-1; j_call: TRBJ1-1; cdr3_aa: SVSGGTNTEAF
v_call: TRBV30; j_call: TRBJ1-5; cdr3_aa: AWSGGGGQPQH
v_call: TRBV5-1; j_call: TRBJ2-7; cdr3_aa: ASSFNRRGGYEQY
v_call: TRBV28; j_call: TRBJ2-5; cdr3_aa: ASSGLAVQETQY
v_call: TRBV19; j_call: TRBJ1-5; cdr3_aa: ASSITGDSNQPQH
v_call: TRBV28; j_call: TRBJ2-1; cdr3_aa: ASGVSETNEQF
v_call: TRBV28; j_call: TRBJ2-1; cdr3_aa: ASRGRSSYNEQF
v_call: TRBV14; j_call: TRBJ2-1; cdr3_aa: ASSRLAGGHNEQF
v_call: TRBV6-5; j_call: TRBJ1-4; cdr3_aa: ASSYGGPPNEKLF
v_call: TRBV7-8; j_call: TRBJ1-3; cdr3_aa: ASSLDQGTGNTIY
v_call: TRBV29-1; j_call: TRBJ2-7; cdr3_aa: SVVLHRNPYEQY
v_call: TRBV10-2; j_call: TRBJ2-2; cdr3_aa: ASRPGTDNTGELF
v_call: TRBV11-2; j_call: TRBJ2-1; cdr3_aa: ASSLVGQVGF
v_call: TRBV4-1; j_call: .; cdr3_aa: ASSQERLAGAEQY
v_call: TRBV6-5; j_call: TRBJ2-7; cdr3_aa: ASSYGPSTAQY
v_call: TRBV5-4; j_call: TRBJ2-2; cdr3_aa: ASSSGRGQSGELF
v_call: TRBV2; j_call: TRBJ1-6; cdr3_aa: ASSDRAWGNSPLH
v_call: TRBV7-9; j_call: TRBJ2-7; cdr3_aa: ASSLMTLGSYEQY
v_call: TRBV7-9; j_call: TRBJ2-2; cdr3_aa: ASSFSGSHTGELF
v_call: TRBV27; j_call: TRBJ2-2; cdr3_aa: ASLPSTGSVGELF
v_call: TRBV11-2; j_call: TRBJ2-7; cdr3_aa: ASSSPGREGPAHEQY
v_call: TRBV28; j_call: TRBJ2-7; cdr3_aa: ASGTAYEQY
v_call: TRBV7-2; j_call: TRBJ2-2; cdr3_aa: ASSLSLAGTNTGELF
v_call: TRBV7-2; j_call: TRBJ2-5; cdr3_aa: ASSPNRLAGGQETQY
v_call: TRBV7-2; j_call: TRBJ1-5; cdr3_aa: ASSLGGQPNQPQH